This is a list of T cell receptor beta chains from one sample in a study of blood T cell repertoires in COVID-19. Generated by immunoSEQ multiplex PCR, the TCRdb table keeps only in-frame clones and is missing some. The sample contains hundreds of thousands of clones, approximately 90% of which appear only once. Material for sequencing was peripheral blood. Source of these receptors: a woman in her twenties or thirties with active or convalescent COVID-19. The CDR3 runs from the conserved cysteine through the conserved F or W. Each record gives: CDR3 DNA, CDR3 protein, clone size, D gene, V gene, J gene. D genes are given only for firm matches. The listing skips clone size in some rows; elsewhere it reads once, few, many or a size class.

CDR3nt: TGCAGCGTTAGGGACAATTCGGCCACTGAAGCTTTCTTT
CDR3aa: CSVRDNSATEAFF
abundance: NA
d_gene: NA
v_gene: TRBV29-1
j_gene: TRBJ1-1

CDR3nt: TGCGCCAGCAGCCAAGTGGGACAGACGAACACTGAAGCTTTCTTT
CDR3aa: CASSQVGQTNTEAFF
abundance: NA
d_gene: TRBD1
v_gene: TRBV4-1
j_gene: TRBJ1-1

CDR3nt: TGTGCCAGCAGTGAACCTAGTACGGAGACCCAGTACTTC
CDR3aa: CASSEPSTETQYF
abundance: NA
d_gene: NA
v_gene: TRBV2
j_gene: TRBJ2-5

CDR3nt: TGCAGCGTTGGTGGGACAGGGGACTACTACGAGCAGTACTTC
CDR3aa: CSVGGTGDYYEQYF
abundance: NA
d_gene: TRBD1
v_gene: TRBV29-1
j_gene: TRBJ2-7

CDR3nt: TGTGCCAGCGGCTCGTCGGGACAGGGGGCAACTAATGAAAAACTGTTTTTT
CDR3aa: CASGSSGQGATNEKLFF
abundance: once
d_gene: TRBD1
v_gene: TRBV7-9
j_gene: TRBJ1-4

CDR3nt: TGTGCCATCAGTGACCATAGCGGGAGCCTCACCGGGGAGCTGTTTTTT
CDR3aa: CAISDHSGSLTGELFF
abundance: NA
d_gene: TRBD2
v_gene: TRBV10-3
j_gene: TRBJ2-2

CDR3nt: TGTGCCAGCAGTCTAGCGGGAACCTACAATGAGCAGTTCTTC
CDR3aa: CASSLAGTYNEQFF
abundance: NA
d_gene: TRBD2
v_gene: TRBV25-1
j_gene: TRBJ2-1

CDR3nt: TGCGCCAGCAGTGAAATGGCAGCAACTAATGAAAAACTGTTTTTT
CDR3aa: CASSEMAATNEKLFF
abundance: NA
d_gene: NA
v_gene: TRBV10-1
j_gene: TRBJ1-4

CDR3nt: TGCGCCAGCAGCCTAGCCTCTCTCCGGGACTCCTACGAGCAGTACTTC
CDR3aa: CASSLASLRDSYEQYF
abundance: once
d_gene: NA
v_gene: TRBV5-1
j_gene: TRBJ2-7

CDR3nt: TGTGCCAGCAGCTTAGGGGGTTGGGCAGGGGCCACCTCCTACGAGCAGTACTTC
CDR3aa: CASSLGGWAGATSYEQYF
abundance: NA
d_gene: NA
v_gene: TRBV13
j_gene: TRBJ2-7

CDR3nt: TGTGCCAGTAGTGGACAGGGAGAGGCCCTCGTCTATGGCTACACCTTC
CDR3aa: CASSGQGEALVYGYTF
abundance: NA
d_gene: TRBD1
v_gene: TRBV19
j_gene: TRBJ1-2

CDR3nt: TGTGCCAGCAACGGCAAGGACAACTCTGGAAACACCATATATTTT
CDR3aa: CASNGKDNSGNTIYF
abundance: NA
d_gene: NA
v_gene: TRBV11-2
j_gene: TRBJ1-3

CDR3nt: TGTGCCAGCGGACGAACAGGGGGCAACTTGGACGAGCAGTACTTC
CDR3aa: CASGRTGGNLDEQYF
abundance: NA
d_gene: TRBD1
v_gene: TRBV10-3
j_gene: TRBJ2-7

CDR3nt: TGTGCCAGCAGTCGGGGGGGGTTTGAGCAGTACTTC
CDR3aa: CASSRGGFEQYF
abundance: NA
d_gene: TRBD2
v_gene: TRBV6-5
j_gene: TRBJ2-7

CDR3nt: TGTGCCATCAGTCGACAGTTACTCACAGATACGCAGTATTTT
CDR3aa: CAISRQLLTDTQYF
abundance: NA
d_gene: NA
v_gene: TRBV10-3
j_gene: TRBJ2-3

CDR3nt: TGTGCCAGCAGTGAAGAGGTCGGCCGATGGGGCAACTATGGCTACACCTTC
CDR3aa: CASSEEVGRWGNYGYTF
abundance: NA
d_gene: NA
v_gene: TRBV6-1
j_gene: TRBJ1-2

CDR3nt: TGTGCCACCAGTGATCCGGGAGGTAGCTCCTATAATTCACCCCTCCACTTT
CDR3aa: CATSDPGGSSYNSPLHF
abundance: NA
d_gene: NA
v_gene: TRBV24-1
j_gene: TRBJ1-6

CDR3nt: TGTGCCAGCAGTTACTTGGGCAGGAACACTGAAGCTTTCTTT
CDR3aa: CASSYLGRNTEAFF
abundance: NA
d_gene: NA
v_gene: TRBV6-5
j_gene: TRBJ1-1

CDR3nt: TGTGCCAGCAGCTTGGGACAGGGGGTCTCTCAGCCCCAGCATTTT
CDR3aa: CASSLGQGVSQPQHF
abundance: NA
d_gene: TRBD1
v_gene: TRBV5-8
j_gene: TRBJ1-5

CDR3nt: TGCGCCAGCAGCTTGGGCCAGGCCGACAATGAGCAGTTCTTC
CDR3aa: CASSLGQADNEQFF
abundance: once
d_gene: NA
v_gene: TRBV5-1
j_gene: TRBJ2-1

CDR3nt: TGCGCCAGCAGCGCGACGGGACAGGGGGAACCGGCCAAAAACATTCAGTACTTC
CDR3aa: CASSATGQGEPAKNIQYF
abundance: NA
d_gene: TRBD1
v_gene: TRBV5-1
j_gene: TRBJ2-4

CDR3nt: TGTGCCAGCAGCTTCGGGAATTCACCCCTCCACTTT
CDR3aa: CASSFGNSPLHF
abundance: few
d_gene: NA
v_gene: TRBV11-2
j_gene: TRBJ1-6

CDR3nt: TGTGCCAGCAGTGACAGGGTTTGGTATGGCTACACCTTC
CDR3aa: CASSDRVWYGYTF
abundance: NA
d_gene: NA
v_gene: TRBV6-1
j_gene: TRBJ1-2

CDR3nt: TGTGCCAGCACCCTACTGGGGGGAGATGAAAAACTGTTTTTT
CDR3aa: CASTLLGGDEKLFF
abundance: NA
d_gene: NA
v_gene: TRBV7-9
j_gene: TRBJ1-4

CDR3nt: TGTGCCAGCAGACGGAGAGAGGAATCTTACGAGCAGTACTTC
CDR3aa: CASRRREESYEQYF
abundance: NA
d_gene: NA
v_gene: TRBV27
j_gene: TRBJ2-7

CDR3nt: TGTGCCAGCAGAAAAGGTCTGGAGGGCTCTCAGCCCCAGCATTTT
CDR3aa: CASRKGLEGSQPQHF
abundance: NA
d_gene: NA
v_gene: TRBV2
j_gene: TRBJ1-5

CDR3nt: TGTGCCAGCAGTGAAAGGGGACTAGCGTTATCCTACAATGAGCAGTTCTTC
CDR3aa: CASSERGLALSYNEQFF
abundance: NA
d_gene: TRBD2
v_gene: TRBV6-1
j_gene: TRBJ2-1

CDR3nt: TGTGCCAGCAGCTTAGCGGCGTCGACGGGGGCTGAAGCTTTCTTT
CDR3aa: CASSLAASTGAEAFF
abundance: NA
d_gene: NA
v_gene: TRBV7-2
j_gene: TRBJ1-1

CDR3nt: TGTGCCAGCAGCTGGACAGTCGGGACAGGGGTCACTGAAGCTTTCTTT
CDR3aa: CASSWTVGTGVTEAFF
abundance: NA
d_gene: TRBD1
v_gene: TRBV11-2
j_gene: TRBJ1-1

CDR3nt: TGTGCCAGCAGTGAATACGGGGAGGGGCCCACTGAAGCTTTCTTT
CDR3aa: CASSEYGEGPTEAFF
abundance: NA
d_gene: NA
v_gene: TRBV25-1
j_gene: TRBJ1-1

CDR3nt: TGTGCCAGCAGCTTTCGGGGGGCGATGGGAGAGACCCAGTACTTC
CDR3aa: CASSFRGAMGETQYF
abundance: NA
d_gene: NA
v_gene: TRBV7-8
j_gene: TRBJ2-5

CDR3nt: TGCGCCAGCAGCGCTAAAGAGGGAGTTAGCACCGGGGAGCTGTTTTTT
CDR3aa: CASSAKEGVSTGELFF
abundance: NA
d_gene: NA
v_gene: TRBV5-1
j_gene: TRBJ2-2

CDR3nt: TGTGCCAGCAGTGAACCCGAGGACAGGGGCTCCTACGAGCAGTACTTC
CDR3aa: CASSEPEDRGSYEQYF
abundance: NA
d_gene: TRBD1
v_gene: TRBV2
j_gene: TRBJ2-7

CDR3nt: TGTGCCAGTAGTACTACTGGGCGGGGGGGCCCTAGGGACAATGAGCAGTTCTTC
CDR3aa: CASSTTGRGGPRDNEQFF
abundance: NA
d_gene: TRBD2
v_gene: TRBV19
j_gene: TRBJ2-1

CDR3nt: TGTGCCATCAGTGGGGGACAGGGCTCTGAAGCTTTCTTT
CDR3aa: CAISGGQGSEAFF
abundance: few
d_gene: TRBD1
v_gene: TRBV10-3
j_gene: TRBJ1-1

CDR3nt: TGCAGTGCTAGTCCACGACAGGTCGACTATGGCTACACCTTC
CDR3aa: CSASPRQVDYGYTF
abundance: NA
d_gene: NA
v_gene: TRBV20-1
j_gene: TRBJ1-2

CDR3nt: TGTGCCAGCAGTGACTCCCAGAATCAGCCCCAGCATTTT
CDR3aa: CASSDSQNQPQHF
abundance: NA
d_gene: NA
v_gene: TRBV6-4
j_gene: TRBJ1-5

CDR3nt: TGTGCCATCAGTGGGAATAGCGGGGGGGCGGAGACCCAGTACTTC
CDR3aa: CAISGNSGGAETQYF
abundance: NA
d_gene: TRBD2
v_gene: TRBV10-3
j_gene: TRBJ2-5

CDR3nt: TGCAGCGTCCGGGGGTCTAGGTACGAGCAGTACTTC
CDR3aa: CSVRGSRYEQYF
abundance: NA
d_gene: NA
v_gene: TRBV29-1
j_gene: TRBJ2-7

CDR3nt: TGTGCCAGCAGTGAAAATTTAGCGGGAGGGGGTGAGACCCAGTACTTC
CDR3aa: CASSENLAGGGETQYF
abundance: NA
d_gene: TRBD2
v_gene: TRBV6-1
j_gene: TRBJ2-5

CDR3nt: TGTGCCAGCAGCCTGACAGGGGTGGAGGGCTACACCTTC
CDR3aa: CASSLTGVEGYTF
abundance: NA
d_gene: TRBD1
v_gene: TRBV12-3/TRBV12-4
j_gene: TRBJ1-2

CDR3nt: TGTGCCAGCAGCTTGTCGGGAGGGCCCTACAATGAGCAGTTCTTC
CDR3aa: CASSLSGGPYNEQFF
abundance: once
d_gene: TRBD2
v_gene: TRBV5-4
j_gene: TRBJ2-1

CDR3nt: TGCAGCGTTAAATTGGGCCTTTCAGATACGCAGTATTTT
CDR3aa: CSVKLGLSDTQYF
abundance: once
d_gene: NA
v_gene: TRBV29-1
j_gene: TRBJ2-3

CDR3nt: TGTGCCAGTAGTTACAGGGGTGAAGCTTTCTTT
CDR3aa: CASSYRGEAFF
abundance: once
d_gene: TRBD1
v_gene: TRBV19
j_gene: TRBJ1-1

CDR3nt: TGCGCCAGCAGCCCCGGGGATCGGGGGAACACTGAAGCTTTCTTT
CDR3aa: CASSPGDRGNTEAFF
abundance: once
d_gene: NA
v_gene: TRBV5-1
j_gene: TRBJ1-1

CDR3nt: TGTGCCAGCAGTCAGGGCCATAATGGAAACACCATATATTTT
CDR3aa: CASSQGHNGNTIYF
abundance: few
d_gene: NA
v_gene: TRBV25-1
j_gene: TRBJ1-3

CDR3nt: TGTGCCAGCAGCATCGACATCCTGTACAATGAGCAGTTCTTC
CDR3aa: CASSIDILYNEQFF
abundance: NA
d_gene: NA
v_gene: TRBV5-5
j_gene: TRBJ2-1

CDR3nt: TGCGCCAGCAGCGCACAGGGGGGAGGAAACACCATATATTTT
CDR3aa: CASSAQGGGNTIYF
abundance: NA
d_gene: TRBD1
v_gene: TRBV4-1
j_gene: TRBJ1-3

CDR3nt: TGCGCCAGCAGCTTTAGGACAGCCCCGAACGCTGAAGCTTTCTTT
CDR3aa: CASSFRTAPNAEAFF
abundance: NA
d_gene: NA
v_gene: TRBV5-1
j_gene: TRBJ1-1

CDR3nt: TGTGCCACCAGCAGAGTGCCGGGGGGACAAGAGACCCAGTACTTC
CDR3aa: CATSRVPGGQETQYF
abundance: NA
d_gene: TRBD2
v_gene: TRBV15
j_gene: TRBJ2-5

CDR3nt: TGTGCCAGCATGGAGGGGGCCACTGAAGCTTTCTTT
CDR3aa: CASMEGATEAFF
abundance: NA
d_gene: TRBD1
v_gene: TRBV12-3/TRBV12-4
j_gene: TRBJ1-1

CDR3nt: TGTGCCAGCAGCTTGGAACAGGTCTATGGCTACACCTTC
CDR3aa: CASSLEQVYGYTF
abundance: NA
d_gene: NA
v_gene: TRBV5-4
j_gene: TRBJ1-2

CDR3nt: TGTGCCAGCAGTGAAGGGGCAAGAACTAACTATGGCTACACCTTC
CDR3aa: CASSEGARTNYGYTF
abundance: NA
d_gene: NA
v_gene: TRBV2
j_gene: TRBJ1-2

CDR3nt: TGTGCCAGCAGTGGACAGACGCAAGAGACCCAGTACTTC
CDR3aa: CASSGQTQETQYF
abundance: NA
d_gene: NA
v_gene: TRBV2
j_gene: TRBJ2-5